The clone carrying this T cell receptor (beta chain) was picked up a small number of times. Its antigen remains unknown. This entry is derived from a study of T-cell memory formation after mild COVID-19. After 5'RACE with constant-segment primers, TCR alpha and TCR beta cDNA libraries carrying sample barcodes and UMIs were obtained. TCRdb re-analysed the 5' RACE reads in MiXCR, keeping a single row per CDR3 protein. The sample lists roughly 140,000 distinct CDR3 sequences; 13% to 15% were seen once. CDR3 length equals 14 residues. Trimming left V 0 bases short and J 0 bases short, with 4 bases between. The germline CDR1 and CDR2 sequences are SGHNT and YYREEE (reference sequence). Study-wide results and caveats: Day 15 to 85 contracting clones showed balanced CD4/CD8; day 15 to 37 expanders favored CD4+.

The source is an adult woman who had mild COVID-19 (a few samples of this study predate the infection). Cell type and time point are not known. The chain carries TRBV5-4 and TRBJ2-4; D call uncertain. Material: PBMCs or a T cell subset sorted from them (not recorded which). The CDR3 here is CASSLGEAKNIQYF. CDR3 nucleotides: TGTGCCAGCAGCTTGGGAGAAGCCAAAAACATTCAGTACTTC.